This T cell receptor (beta chain) was sequenced for a study of control samples from healthy donors and cancer patients. The protocol was immunoSEQ multiplex PCR, while the TCRdb copy is restricted to in-frame clones and leaves out a portion. Counted here are around 110,000 clones, 70% to 90% occurring once; the ten biggest clones make up 2% to 2.5%. The V gene's germline CDR1 is SGHVS and CDR2 FQNEAQ. J gave up 2 bases and V 5 bases, and 12 bases lay outside the gene matches. The CDR3 has 17 residues. This clone is a singleton in its sample. Source material: blood. The source of this sequence is a woman between 65 and 79 years old in good health. The genes are TRBV7-8 and TRBJ1-5; 7 bases line up with TRBD1. The CDR3 region is CASSATGPWGGNQPQHF. DNA of the CDR3: TGTGCCAGCAGCGCGACAGGGCCCTGGGGTGGCAATCAGCCCCAGCATTTT. The full variable domain, completed using reference TRBV7-8 and TRBJ1-5, is GAGVSQSPRYKVAKRGQDVALRCDPISGHVSLFWYQQALGQGPEFLTYFQNEAQLDKSGLPSDRFFAERPEGSVSTLKIQRTQQEDSAVYLCASSATGPWGGNQPQHFGDGTRLSIL.